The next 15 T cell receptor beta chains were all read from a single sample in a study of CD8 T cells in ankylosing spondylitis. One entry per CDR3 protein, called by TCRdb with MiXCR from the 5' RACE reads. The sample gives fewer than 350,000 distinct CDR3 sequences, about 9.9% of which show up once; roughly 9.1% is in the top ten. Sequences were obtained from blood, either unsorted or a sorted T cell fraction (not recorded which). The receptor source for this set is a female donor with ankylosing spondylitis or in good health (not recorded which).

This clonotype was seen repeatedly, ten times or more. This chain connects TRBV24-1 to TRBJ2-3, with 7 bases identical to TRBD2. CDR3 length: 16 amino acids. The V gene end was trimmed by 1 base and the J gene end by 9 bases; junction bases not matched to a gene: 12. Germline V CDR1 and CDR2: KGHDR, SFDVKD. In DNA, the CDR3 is TGTGCCACCAGTGATTTTGGACTAGGGGACGGGAGGACGCAGTATTTT. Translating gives CATSDFGLGDGRTQYF.

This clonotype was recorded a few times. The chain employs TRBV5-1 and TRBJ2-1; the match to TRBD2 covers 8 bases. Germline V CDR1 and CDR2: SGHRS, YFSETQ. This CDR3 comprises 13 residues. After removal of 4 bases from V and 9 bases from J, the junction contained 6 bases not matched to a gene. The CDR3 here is CASSPRLASEQFF. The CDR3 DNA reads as TGCGCCAGCAGCCCCCGACTAGCGAGTGAGCAGTTCTTC.

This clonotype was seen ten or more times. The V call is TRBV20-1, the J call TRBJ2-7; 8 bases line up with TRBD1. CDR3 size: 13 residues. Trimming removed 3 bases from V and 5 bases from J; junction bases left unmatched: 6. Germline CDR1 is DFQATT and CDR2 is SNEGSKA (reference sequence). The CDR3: CSASWDRMDEQYF. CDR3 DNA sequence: TGCAGTGCTAGCTGGGACAGGATGGACGAGCAGTACTTC.

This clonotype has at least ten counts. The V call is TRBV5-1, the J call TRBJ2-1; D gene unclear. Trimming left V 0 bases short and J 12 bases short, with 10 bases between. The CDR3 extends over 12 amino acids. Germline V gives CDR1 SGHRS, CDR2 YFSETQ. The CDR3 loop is CASSLGIQGQFF. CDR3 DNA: TGCGCCAGCAGCTTGGGGATCCAAGGGCAGTTCTTC.

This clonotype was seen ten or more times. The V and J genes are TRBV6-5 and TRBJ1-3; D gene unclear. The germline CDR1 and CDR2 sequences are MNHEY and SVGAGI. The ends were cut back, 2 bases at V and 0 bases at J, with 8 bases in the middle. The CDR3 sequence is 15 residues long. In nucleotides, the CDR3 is TGTGCCAGCAGTTACCGCGGGGTCTCTGGAAACACCATATATTTT. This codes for CASSYRGVSGNTIYF.

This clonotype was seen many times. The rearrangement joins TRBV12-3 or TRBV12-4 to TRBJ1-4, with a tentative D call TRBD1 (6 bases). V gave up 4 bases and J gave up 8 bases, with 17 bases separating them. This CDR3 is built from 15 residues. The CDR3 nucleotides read TGTGCCAGCAGTTCGTTCGGGGGCCCGAGGGAAAAACTGTTTTTT. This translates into CASSSFGGPREKLFF.

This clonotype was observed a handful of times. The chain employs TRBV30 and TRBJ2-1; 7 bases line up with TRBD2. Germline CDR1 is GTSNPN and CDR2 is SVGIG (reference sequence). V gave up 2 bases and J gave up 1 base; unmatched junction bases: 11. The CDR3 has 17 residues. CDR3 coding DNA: TGTGCCTGGAGTCCGGGGCTAGCGGTGACTTCCTACAATGAGCAGTTCTTC. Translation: CAWSPGLAVTSYNEQFF.

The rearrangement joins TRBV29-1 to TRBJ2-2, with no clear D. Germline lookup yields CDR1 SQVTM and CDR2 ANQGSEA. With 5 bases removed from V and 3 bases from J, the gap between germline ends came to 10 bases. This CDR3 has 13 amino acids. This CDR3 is CSVRPGYTGELFF. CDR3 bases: TGCAGCGTTCGGCCCGGCTACACCGGGGAGCTGTTTTTT.

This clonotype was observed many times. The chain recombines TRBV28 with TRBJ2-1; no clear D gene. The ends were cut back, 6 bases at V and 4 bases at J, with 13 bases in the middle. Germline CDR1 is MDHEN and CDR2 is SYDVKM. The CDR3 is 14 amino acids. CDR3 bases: TGTGCCAGCAGACCCTGGCGTCAGTACAATGAGCAGTTCTTC. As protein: CASRPWRQYNEQFF.

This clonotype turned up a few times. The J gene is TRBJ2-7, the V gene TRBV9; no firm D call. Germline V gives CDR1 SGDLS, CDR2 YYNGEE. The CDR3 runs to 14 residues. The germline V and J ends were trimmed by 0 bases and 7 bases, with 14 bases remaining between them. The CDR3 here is CASSVEGGPREQYF. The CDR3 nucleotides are TGTGCCAGCAGCGTAGAGGGCGGCCCTAGGGAGCAGTACTTC.

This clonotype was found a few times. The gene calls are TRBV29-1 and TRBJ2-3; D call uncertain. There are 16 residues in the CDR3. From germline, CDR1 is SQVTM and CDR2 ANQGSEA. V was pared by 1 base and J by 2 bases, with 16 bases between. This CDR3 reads CSVEVGGRSSTDTQYF. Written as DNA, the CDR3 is TGCAGCGTTGAAGTTGGTGGGCGATCTTCCACAGATACGCAGTATTTT.

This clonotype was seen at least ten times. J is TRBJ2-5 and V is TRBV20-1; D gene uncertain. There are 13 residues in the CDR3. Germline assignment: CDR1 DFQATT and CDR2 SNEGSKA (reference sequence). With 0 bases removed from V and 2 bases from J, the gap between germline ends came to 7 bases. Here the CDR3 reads CSAREASQETQYF. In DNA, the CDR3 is TGCAGTGCTAGAGAGGCCAGTCAAGAGACCCAGTACTTC.

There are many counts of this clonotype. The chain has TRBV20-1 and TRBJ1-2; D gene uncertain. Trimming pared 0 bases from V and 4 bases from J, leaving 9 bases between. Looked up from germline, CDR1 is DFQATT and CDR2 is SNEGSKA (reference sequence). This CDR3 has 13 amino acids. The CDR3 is CSARDGVTYGYTF. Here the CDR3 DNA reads TGCAGTGCTAGAGACGGGGTAACCTATGGCTACACCTTC.

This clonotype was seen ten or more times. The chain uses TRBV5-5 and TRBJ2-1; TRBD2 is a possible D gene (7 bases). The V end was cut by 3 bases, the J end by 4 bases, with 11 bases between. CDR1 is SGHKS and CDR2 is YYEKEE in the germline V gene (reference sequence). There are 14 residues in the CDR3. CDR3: CASSSGGLYNEQFF. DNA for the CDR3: TGTGCCAGCAGCTCGGGGGGCTTATACAATGAGCAGTTCTTC.

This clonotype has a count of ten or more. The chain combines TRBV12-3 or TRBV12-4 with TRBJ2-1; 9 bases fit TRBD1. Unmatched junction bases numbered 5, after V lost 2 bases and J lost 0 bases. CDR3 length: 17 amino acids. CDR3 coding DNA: TGTGCCAGCAGTTTACATCCGGGACAGGGCTCCTACAATGAGCAGTTCTTC. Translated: CASSLHPGQGSYNEQFF.